Reported below is one T cell receptor (beta chain). The table came from immunoSEQ multiplex PCR; TCRdb's copy has only in-frame clones and leaves some out. The repertoire holds just under 65,000 clones, about 75% seen once, with 40% to 60% in the top ten. The sample is drawn from a study of blood T cell repertoires in COVID-19. Study-level information: The samples span acute and convalescent COVID-19 from the United States, Italy and Spain. The analysed material was cDNA or gDNA that came from T cells, B-cell-depleted T cells, or PBMCs.

This TCR was sampled from an elderly woman with acute or convalescent COVID-19. The material sequenced was peripheral blood.

The CDR3 sequence is CASSSPNKLASTDTQYF. The DNA of the CDR3 is TGTGCCAGCAGCTCCCCCAATAAACTAGCGAGCACAGATACGCAGTATTTT. The chain uses TRBV11-2 and TRBJ2-3; 7 bases are shared with TRBD2. V trimming: 4 bases; J trimming: 0 bases; junction bases outside the gene matches: 10. Looked up from germline, CDR1 is SGHAT and CDR2 is FQNNGV. The CDR3 contains 17 residues.